This passage covers 11 T cell receptor beta chains from one sample sequenced in a study of patients and donors after allogeneic stem cell transplantation. Each CDR3 protein gets one entry after TCRdb re-called the RT-PCR reads with MiXCR. Of 190,000 or so distinct CDR3 sequences detected, 40% to 45% appear once; the ten largest clones hold less than 40%. Sequencing was carried out using blood, either unsorted or a sorted T cell fraction (not recorded which). The receptor set was obtained from a human donor who was either an allogeneic HSCT recipient or a stem cell or donor lymphocyte infusion donor (not recorded which). It is not recorded whose cells these are; they may come from a transplant donor.

This clonotype was seen more than once but under ten times. DNA of the CDR3: TGTGCCAGCAGCCACCGGGACGAGACTGAAGCTTTCTTT. Translated: CASSHRDETEAFF. The chain has TRBV2 and TRBJ1-1; D may be TRBD1 (5 bases). The length of the CDR3 is 13 residues. V was shortened by 6 bases and J by 5 bases, with 13 bases between the two germline ends. Germline lookup yields CDR1 SNHLY and CDR2 FYNNEI.

The sample holds a few counts of this clonotype. The chain couples TRBV5-1 to TRBJ1-1; D gene unclear. The CDR3 covers 14 residues. Per the germline V gene, CDR1 is SGHRS and CDR2 is YFSETQ. The V end lost 0 bases, the J end lost 7 bases, and 13 bases lay between the germline ends. CDR3 DNA: TGCGCCAGCAGCTTGGCCTGGCATTCTGATGAAGCTTTCTTT. Protein sequence: CASSLAWHSDEAFF.

This clonotype was seen at least ten times. The chain combines TRBV29-1 with TRBJ1-1, with D possibly matching TRBD1 (5 bases). V gave up 5 bases and J gave up 1 base, with 17 bases separating them. Per the germline V gene, CDR1 is SQVTM and CDR2 is ANQGSEA. The CDR3 is 15 amino acids. CDR3 in DNA: TGCAGCGTTACCGTGGATACAGGAGCGAACACTGAAGCTTTCTTT. This sequence encodes CSVTVDTGANTEAFF.

The chain couples TRBV7-9 to TRBJ2-7; D is perhaps TRBD2 (6 bases). Trimming left V 5 bases short and J 3 bases short, with 20 bases between. Looked up from germline, CDR1 is SEHNR and CDR2 is FQNEAQ (reference sequence). The CDR3 spans 16 residues. The DNA of the CDR3 is TGTGCCAGCAGCCTCCCCGACATCCCGGACTACTACGAGCAGTACTTC. This translates into CASSLPDIPDYYEQYF. The variable domain in full, with the rest retrieved from reference TRBV7-9 and TRBJ2-7, is DTGVSQNPRHKITKRGQNVTFRCDPISEHNRLYWYRQTLGQGPEFLTYFQNEAQLEKSRLLSDRFSAERPKGSFSTLEIQRTEQGDSAMYLCASSLPDIPDYYEQYFGPGTRLTVT.

This clonotype appeared a single time. The rearrangement uses TRBV28 and TRBJ2-2, with TRBD2 identical over 15 bases. This CDR3 region has 19 residues. CDR1 and CDR2 from the germline V gene are MDHEN and SYDVKM. The junction had 9 bases not matched to a gene; V was cut back by 3 bases and J by 4 bases. The chain's CDR3 is CASSLRGLAGGPGTGELFF. CDR3 DNA sequence: TGTGCCAGCAGTTTGCGTGGACTAGCGGGAGGGCCGGGCACCGGGGAGCTGTTTTTT.

The chain links TRBV6-5 to TRBJ2-1, with a weak D call TRBD1 (5 bases). The CDR3 has 17 amino acids. With 5 bases removed from V and 9 bases from J, the gap between germline ends came to 26 bases. Germline CDR1 MNHEY, CDR2 SVGAGI. This CDR3 reads CASSPPMGLGIQGEQFF. The CDR3 region has the DNA TGTGCCAGCAGTCCCCCTATGGGGCTTGGGATCCAGGGTGAGCAGTTCTTC.

As DNA, the CDR3 is TGTGCCAGCAGGCGGACAAAGACTAGCACAGATACGCAGTATTTT. It is translated as CASRRTKTSTDTQYF. The chain links TRBV11-2 to TRBJ2-3, with D tentatively TRBD1 (5 bases). The V and J ends lost 6 bases and 0 bases respectively, with 13 bases between them. In germline, CDR1 is SGHAT, CDR2 FQNNGV. The CDR3 loop spans 15 amino acids.

The chain joins TRBV6-5 to TRBJ1-2; D might be TRBD1 (6 bases). Trimming cost V 1 base and J 1 base, with 19 bases left between them. The germline CDR1 and CDR2 sequences are MNHEY and SVGAGI. This CDR3 contains 18 residues. The CDR3 region has the DNA TGTGCCAGCAGTTACTTTCGTGAGGGGGACCGCTTTAACTATGGCTACACCTTC. Translating gives CASSYFREGDRFNYGYTF.

This clonotype was detected a few times. The V and J genes are TRBV27 and TRBJ2-1; 11 nucleotides line up with TRBD1. The trim removed 4 bases at V and 3 bases at J, leaving 5 bases unmatched. Germline CDR1 MNHEY, CDR2 SMNVEV (reference sequence). This CDR3 is built from 16 residues. CDR3 bases: TGTGCCAGCAGTTACACCGGGACAGGGGGCTACAATGAGCAGTTCTTC. Its translation: CASSYTGTGGYNEQFF.

This clonotype was seen only a few times. The chain uses TRBV28 and TRBJ1-5, with no clear D. Trimming left V 5 bases short and J 7 bases short, with 15 bases between. From germline, CDR1 is MDHEN and CDR2 SYDVKM. The CDR3 sequence is 14 residues long. The chain's CDR3 is CASSPLIPRQPQHF. Written as DNA, the CDR3 is TGTGCCAGCAGTCCCCTGATCCCCAGGCAGCCCCAGCATTTT.

The chain couples TRBV9 to TRBJ1-5; no reliable D call. The CDR3 covers 13 residues. The germline V gene has CDR1 SGDLS and CDR2 YYNGEE. V was pared by 0 bases and J by 5 bases, with 6 bases between. The CDR3 protein is CASSVEGHQPQHF. DNA for the CDR3: TGTGCCAGCAGCGTAGAGGGTCATCAGCCCCAGCATTTT.